Below, 32 T cell receptor beta chains from the same sample are listed, as sequenced in a study of T cells expressing NK-cell markers. TCRdb processed the 5' RACE reads again and assigns one entry to each CDR3 protein, with no DNA. The sample totals about 260,000 distinct CDR3 sequences; its top ten clones hold 4% to 5%. The sequenced material came from blood T cells: a sorted CD56 or NKG2C T cell subset, CD4+ or CD8+ T cells, or bulk PBMC T cells (not recorded which). The receptors shown here come from a woman between 18 and 70 years old in good health.

The rearrangement links TRBV12-3 or TRBV12-4 to TRBJ2-7; the D gene TCRdb calls, TRBD1, cannot be checked with no DNA. The CDR3 consists of 15 residues. CDR3 in amino acids: CASSARGSLSYEQYF.

The chain uses TRBV20-1 and TRBJ1-5; lacking DNA, the TRBD1 call made by TCRdb goes unchecked. The germline V gene encodes CDR1 DFQATT and CDR2 SNEGSKA (reference sequence). This CDR3 is 15 amino acids long. CDR3 loop: CSARQGAKGNQPQHF.

The chain combines TRBV20-1 with TRBJ1-1; the D gene TCRdb calls, TRBD1, cannot be checked with no DNA. Germline loops: CDR1 DFQATT, CDR2 SNEGSKA (reference sequence). This CDR3 is 14 amino acids long. CDR3 protein: CSARVNRVGTEAFF.

The V and J genes are TRBV2 and TRBJ2-3; TCRdb returns TRBD1, unconfirmable since there is no DNA. Germline CDR1 SNHLY, CDR2 FYNNEI. The CDR3 consists of 16 residues. This CDR3 is CASSSRDRGGTDTQYF. Full variable domain (missing parts from reference TRBV2 and TRBJ2-3): EPEVTQTPSHQVTQMGQEVILRCVPISNHLYFYWYRQILGQKVEFLVSFYNNEISEKSEIFDDQFSVERPDGSNFTLKIRSTKLEDSAMYFCASSSRDRGGTDTQYFGPGTRLTVL.

The gene calls are TRBV14 and TRBJ2-5; TCRdb's D gene call, TRBD1, goes unchecked for lack of DNA. The CDR3 runs 13 residues. Germline CDR1 is SGHDN and CDR2 is FVKESK. This CDR3 is CASSPRIQETQYF.

The genes are TRBV28 and TRBJ2-3. The CDR3 length is 11 residues. Germline V gene lookup returns CDR1 MDHEN and CDR2 SYDVKM. This chain's CDR3 is CASRSTDTQYF.

J is TRBJ2-1 and V is TRBV30; TCRdb gives TRBD1 as the D gene, but with no DNA this cannot be confirmed. CDR3 length: 14 residues. Germline V lookup: CDR1 GTSNPN, CDR2 SVGIG (reference sequence). CDR3 loop: CAWAPRYYYNEQFF.

The rearrangement links TRBV7-9 to TRBJ2-2; TCRdb indicates TRBD1, and absent DNA this call remains unverified. This CDR3 comprises 15 residues. Germline loops: CDR1 SEHNR, CDR2 FQNEAQ (reference sequence). The CDR3 here is CASSLAGTDTGELFF.

The chain joins TRBV7-2 to TRBJ2-7. The CDR3 spans 12 residues. From germline, CDR1 is SGHTA and CDR2 FQGNSA. CDR3: CASSLASREQYF.

The rearrangement uses TRBV10-3 and TRBJ1-2; without DNA, the TCRdb call of TRBD1 cannot be checked. Germline assignment: CDR1 ENHRY and CDR2 SYGVKD. This CDR3 contains 15 residues. The CDR3 region is CAISADRGRDYGYTF.

The chain carries TRBV6-6 and TRBJ1-2; TCRdb indicates TRBD1, and absent DNA this call remains unverified. CDR3 length: 11 amino acids. Looked up from germline, CDR1 is MNHNY and CDR2 is SVGAGI (reference sequence). The CDR3 region is CASSPGVGYTF.

V is TRBV5-6 and J is TRBJ2-1. CDR3 length equals 17 residues. CDR1 and CDR2 from the germline V gene are SGHDT and YYEEEE. The chain's CDR3 is CASSFLRANPGNNEQFF.

The V and J genes are TRBV20-1 and TRBJ2-3; lacking DNA, the TRBD2 call made by TCRdb goes unchecked. CDR3 length equals 13 residues. Germline CDR1 DFQATT, CDR2 SNEGSKA (reference sequence). CDR3 loop: CSATGRPRYTQYF.

The chain is built from TRBV12-3 or TRBV12-4 and TRBJ2-2. CDR3 length: 13 residues. The CDR3 protein is CASSQSGAGELFF.

The V and J genes are TRBV5-1 and TRBJ2-7. CDR1 is SGHRS and CDR2 is YFSETQ in the germline V gene. The CDR3 contains 15 residues. CDR3 residues: CASSVLGGKTYEQYF.

The chain joins TRBV6-4 to TRBJ1-4; TCRdb names TRBD1, which stays unverified in the absence of DNA. Germline CDR1 is MRHNA and CDR2 is SNTAGT. The CDR3 has 16 residues. CDR3 sequence: CASSRTGATANEKLFF.

The J gene is TRBJ2-2, the V gene TRBV7-2; the D call from TCRdb, TRBD1, cannot be confirmed without DNA. This CDR3 has 16 residues. CDR1 and CDR2 from the germline V gene are SGHTA and FQGNSA. The CDR3 region is CASSPVSGTNTGELFF. The variable domain in full, completed from reference TRBV7-2 and TRBJ2-2, reads GAGVSQSPSNKVTEKGKDVELRCDPISGHTALYWYRQSLGQGLEFLIYFQGNSAPDKSGLPSDRFSAERTGGSVSTLTIQRTQQEDSAVYLCASSPVSGTNTGELFFGEGSRLTVL.

V usage is TRBV5-6 and J usage is TRBJ2-3; TCRdb returns TRBD2, unconfirmable since there is no DNA. Germline CDR1 is SGHDT and CDR2 is YYEEEE. This CDR3 contains 16 residues. The chain's CDR3 is CASNPGGRIFTDTQYF.

This chain uses TRBV28 with TRBJ2-2; the D call from TCRdb, TRBD1, cannot be confirmed without DNA. The CDR3 contains 15 residues. Germline V gene lookup returns CDR1 MDHEN and CDR2 SYDVKM. This chain's CDR3 is CASSLAGGHTGELFF.

The rearrangement joins TRBV4-2 to TRBJ1-1; TCRdb names TRBD1, which stays unverified in the absence of DNA. Looked up from germline, CDR1 is LGHNA and CDR2 is YNFKEQ. There are 15 residues in the CDR3. CDR3: CASSQSSLGSAEAFF.

The gene calls are TRBV6-2 or TRBV6-3 and TRBJ2-1. CDR3 length equals 13 residues. Germline lookup yields CDR1 MNHEY and CDR2 SVGEGT. The CDR3: CASSTDSYNEQFF.

This rearrangement joins TRBV7-6 to TRBJ2-5; TCRdb returns TRBD1, unconfirmable since there is no DNA. In germline, CDR1 is SGHVS, CDR2 FNYEAQ. The CDR3 loop spans 19 amino acids. The chain's CDR3 is CASSLAAPGTGDLRETQYF. The full variable domain, its missing parts supplied by reference TRBV7-6 and TRBJ2-5, is GAGVSQSPRYKVTKRGQDVALRCDPISGHVSLYWYRQALGQGPEFLTYFNYEAQQDKSGLPNDRFSAERPEGSISTLTIQRTEQRDSAMYRCASSLAAPGTGDLRETQYFGPGTRLLVL.

V and J are TRBV6-2 or TRBV6-3 and TRBJ2-1; TCRdb names TRBD2, which stays unverified in the absence of DNA. There are 13 residues in the CDR3. Per the germline V gene, CDR1 is MNHEY and CDR2 is SVGEGT. The chain's CDR3 is CASSYGLALEQFF.

The rearrangement links TRBV12-3 or TRBV12-4 to TRBJ2-1; TCRdb's assignment of TRBD2 cannot be checked, as there is no DNA. This CDR3 has 17 residues. The chain's CDR3 is CASSFWRGGRSYNEQFF.

The rearrangement joins TRBV6-1 to TRBJ1-2; TCRdb reports TRBD1, a call that lacks DNA to check it against. The length of the CDR3 is 14 residues. Germline CDR1 MNHNS, CDR2 SASEGT. CDR3 sequence: CASSRTGTNYGYTF.

V gene TRBV12-3 or TRBV12-4 combines with J gene TRBJ2-2; no DNA is available, so the TRBD1 call from TCRdb remains unchecked. This CDR3 region has 11 residues. The CDR3 here is CASRRGGELFF.

V usage is TRBV9 and J usage is TRBJ2-1; TCRdb indicates TRBD1, and absent DNA this call remains unverified. Per germline, CDR1 SGDLS and CDR2 YYNGEE. This CDR3 comprises 16 residues. The CDR3 region is CASSVADSYLYNEQFF.

The rearrangement joins TRBV29-1 to TRBJ1-1; TCRdb returns TRBD1, unconfirmable since there is no DNA. The CDR3 runs 14 residues. Germline V gives CDR1 SQVTM, CDR2 ANQGSEA. CDR3 amino acids: CSVDTDRGTAEAFF.

The chain couples TRBV7-2 to TRBJ2-1; TCRdb gives TRBD2 as the D gene, but with no DNA this cannot be confirmed. The CDR3 runs to 16 residues. CDR1 and CDR2 (germline): SGHTA, FQGNSA. CDR3 region: CASSARTSGRRNEQFF.

The rearrangement links TRBV7-3 to TRBJ1-6. CDR1 is SGHTA and CDR2 is FQGTGA in the germline V gene. The CDR3 extends over 15 amino acids. CDR3 loop: CASSSGKSSGSPLHF. Complete variable domain (other parts from reference TRBV7-3 and TRBJ1-6): GAGVSQTPSNKVTEKGKYVELRCDPISGHTALYWYRQSLGQGPEFLIYFQGTGAADDSGLPNDRFFAVRPEGSVSTLKIQRTERGDSAVYLCASSSGKSSGSPLHFGNGTRLTVT.

The chain recombines TRBV5-1 with TRBJ2-2; lacking DNA, the TRBD1 call made by TCRdb goes unchecked. Germline loops: CDR1 SGHRS, CDR2 YFSETQ. The CDR3 is 18 residues long. The CDR3 region is CASSPFTTGTANTGELFF. Variable domain in full (rest from reference TRBV5-1 and TRBJ2-2): KAGVTQTPRYLIKTRGQQVTLSCSPISGHRSVSWYQQTPGQGLQFLFEYFSETQRNKGNFPGRFSGRQFSNSRSEMNVSTLELGDSALYLCASSPFTTGTANTGELFFGEGSRLTVL.

The chain combines TRBV3-1 with TRBJ2-2. CDR1 is LGHDT, CDR2 YNNKEL, per germline (reference sequence). The CDR3 covers 14 residues. The CDR3 sequence is CASSQSGSTGELFF.